This T cell receptor beta chain was recorded in a study of T cells in Graves' hyperthyroidism and ophthalmopathy. This clonotype was observed at least ten times. Antigen unknown. Pregnant or lactating patients were excluded, as were those with uncontrolled infection or other autoimmune disease. Whole-study findings and limits: Expanded thyroid clonotypes (above 0.001) were mostly also found in blood. Stable hyperthyroidism was told apart from ophthalmopathy by a model built on 13 V-J features.

V was shortened by 2 bases and J by 5 bases, with 13 bases between the two germline ends. The CDR3 loop spans 15 amino acids. From RNA transcripts, TCR beta CDR3 regions were amplified. When the TCR CDR3 underwent first-round RT-PCR, the HTBI primer set was used. TCRdb re-called the multiplex PCR reads with MiXCR, one entry per CDR3 protein. The sample lists around 520,000 distinct CDR3 sequences; 13% to 15% were seen once. The sample comprised blood. The chain links TRBV12-3 or TRBV12-4 to TRBJ2-1; tentative D call: TRBD2 (6 bases). The receptor was isolated from a woman aged 40-49 years with Graves' hyperthyroidism. The CDR3 DNA reads TGTGCCAGCAGTTTACTTGCGGGAAGGGACAATGAGCAGTTCTTC. This sequence encodes CASSLLAGRDNEQFF.